This is a list of T cell receptor beta chains from one sample in a study of T cell responses to AZD1222 COVID-19 vaccine. Assay used: immunoSEQ multiplex PCR; TCRdb lists only in-frame clones, some missing. The table shows some 150,000 clones, with around nine tenths occurring only once. Sequences were derived from peripheral blood, sampled 28 days after the second AZD1222 dose. The receptors derive from an adult who received the AZD1222 COVID-19 vaccine. Both conserved end residues are part of each CDR3. D genes are given only for firm matches. Clone size is shown for a subset of rows, as once, few, many or a class of expanded clone.

TRBD2	TRBV5-1	TRBJ2-2	-	CASSLLAGVTGELFF	TGCGCCAGCAGCCTGCTAGCGGGAGTCACCGGGGAGCTGTTTTTT
-	TRBV14	TRBJ1-6	-	CASSQVEPGANNSPLHF	TGTGCCAGCAGCCAAGTCGAACCAGGGGCAAATAATTCACCCCTCCACTTT
TRBD1	TRBV7-9	TRBJ2-7	-	CASSPGTGRYEQYF	TGTGCCAGCAGCCCCGGGACAGGGAGGTACGAGCAGTACTTC
-	TRBV6-1	TRBJ1-5	-	CASSEGWGMGNQPQHF	TGTGCCAGCAGTGAAGGGTGGGGGATGGGCAATCAGCCCCAGCATTTT
TRBD2	TRBV11-2	TRBJ2-1	-	CASSLEASGSSYNEQFF	TGTGCCAGCAGCTTAGAGGCCAGCGGGAGCTCCTACAATGAGCAGTTCTTC
-	TRBV4-2	TRBJ2-2	once	CASSQEGPGELFF	TGTGCCAGCAGCCAAGAAGGGCCAGGGGAGCTGTTTTTT
-	TRBV11-2	TRBJ2-6	-	CASSSSRRDRSGANVLTF	TGTGCCAGCAGCTCAAGCCGCAGGGATCGGTCTGGGGCCAACGTCCTGACTTTC
-	TRBV3-1/TRBV3-2	TRBJ2-1	-	CASSELGETRSYNEQFF	TGTGCCAGCAGCGAACTCGGGGAGACTAGGTCCTACAATGAGCAGTTCTTC
-	TRBV5-1	TRBJ2-1	-	CASSLATVNEQFF	TGCGCCAGCAGCCTAGCGACAGTCAATGAGCAGTTCTTC
TRBD1	TRBV6-5	TRBJ2-1	-	CASSRHRQGAEQFF	TGTGCCAGCAGTCGCCACCGACAGGGGGCTGAGCAGTTCTTC
TRBD2	TRBV28	TRBJ2-4	many	CASSSEALAGGDIQYF	TGTGCCAGCAGTTCCGAAGCTCTAGCGGGAGGAGACATTCAGTACTTC
-	TRBV30	TRBJ1-1	once	CASGPEAFF	TGTGCCTCAGGCCCTGAAGCTTTCTTT
-	TRBV28	TRBJ1-1	-	CASSLGALNTEAFF	TGTGCCAGCAGTTTAGGTGCCTTGAACACTGAAGCTTTCTTT
TRBD1	TRBV28	TRBJ1-5	-	CASSFPGQAFNQPQHF	TGTGCCAGCAGTTTCCCGGGACAGGCTTTCAATCAGCCCCAGCATTTT
TRBD1	TRBV3-1/TRBV3-2	TRBJ2-1	-	CASSQGGTGKQFF	TGTGCCAGCAGCCAAGGGGGGACAGGGAAGCAGTTCTTC
TRBD2	TRBV19	TRBJ2-1	-	CASTQTSGRTGGQFF	TGTGCCAGTACCCAGACTAGCGGGAGGACGGGAGGGCAGTTCTTC
-	TRBV30	TRBJ1-2	-	CAWSNPTGTPNYGYTF	TGTGCCTGGAGCAACCCAACCGGGACACCCAACTATGGCTACACCTTC
-	TRBV7-9	TRBJ2-4	-	CASSPPGDPTNIQYF	TGTGCCAGCAGCCCCCCGGGGGACCCAACCAACATTCAGTACTTC
TRBD1	TRBV18	TRBJ1-4	-	CASSRDSNEKLFF	TGTGCCAGCTCCCGGGACAGTAACGAAAAACTGTTTTTT
TRBD2	TRBV7-8	TRBJ2-1	-	CASSPLAGGAYNEQFF	TGTGCCAGCAGCCCCTTAGCGGGAGGCGCCTACAATGAGCAGTTCTTC
TRBD1	TRBV30	TRBJ1-1	-	CAWKTGDLNTEAFF	TGTGCCTGGAAGACAGGGGATTTGAACACTGAAGCTTTCTTT
-	TRBV27	TRBJ1-1	-	CASSLDGFLNTEAFF	TGTGCCAGCAGTTTAGATGGGTTTTTGAACACTGAAGCTTTCTTT
TRBD1	TRBV11-2	TRBJ1-4	-	CASSAWTGVNEKLFF	TGTGCCAGCAGCGCTTGGACAGGCGTTAATGAAAAACTGTTTTTT
-	TRBV6-5	TRBJ2-3	once	CASRPDRRRTDTQYF	TGTGCCAGCAGGCCCGACAGGCGACGCACAGATACGCAGTATTTT
TRBD1	TRBV3-1/TRBV3-2	TRBJ1-2	-	CASGLWDRGNYGYTF	TGTGCCAGTGGTTTATGGGACAGGGGTAACTATGGCTACACCTTC
TRBD1	TRBV27	TRBJ2-7	-	CASITPGGEQYF	TGTGCCAGCATCACCCCAGGGGGCGAGCAGTACTTC
-	TRBV4-2	TRBJ2-2	-	CASSQDRRGTGELFF	TGTGCCAGCAGCCAAGATCGTCGCGGTACCGGGGAGCTGTTTTTT
-	TRBV12-3/TRBV12-4	TRBJ1-5	-	CASTLDNQPQHF	TGTGCCAGCACCCTGGACAATCAGCCCCAGCATTTT
-	TRBV5-1	TRBJ2-7	-	CASSQGGPYEQYF	TGCGCCAGCAGCCAAGGAGGCCCCTACGAGCAGTACTTC
-	TRBV5-4	TRBJ1-2	-	CASSSDSYGYTF	TGTGCCAGCAGCTCGGACAGCTATGGCTACACCTTC
TRBD1	TRBV4-1	TRBJ1-1	-	CASSLQGETEAFF	TGCGCCAGCAGCCTACAGGGGGAAACTGAAGCTTTCTTT
-	TRBV5-1	TRBJ1-1	-	CASSSEKMNTEAFF	TGCGCCAGCAGCTCGGAGAAGATGAACACTGAAGCTTTCTTT
TRBD2	TRBV2	TRBJ2-3	once	CASRPGTSAADTQYF	TGTGCCAGCAGACCCGGGACTAGCGCGGCAGATACGCAGTATTTT
-	TRBV27	TRBJ1-3	-	CASSLSTGGGNTIYF	TGTGCCAGCAGTTTATCTACAGGCGGAGGAAACACCATATATTTT
TRBD2	TRBV2	TRBJ2-1	few	CASPRGRQSSYNEQFF	TGTGCCAGCCCTCGCGGGAGGCAGAGCTCCTACAATGAGCAGTTCTTC
TRBD1	TRBV11-2	TRBJ1-2	-	CASSSLPGQTSNYGYTF	TGTGCCAGCAGCTCCCTGCCGGGACAGACCTCTAACTATGGCTACACCTTC
-	TRBV27	TRBJ1-1	-	CASSRGRPNTEAFF	TGTGCCAGCAGTAGGGGACGGCCGAACACTGAAGCTTTCTTT
TRBD1	TRBV2	TRBJ1-1	-	CASTKTGLGTEAFF	TGTGCCAGCACTAAGACAGGGCTGGGCACTGAAGCTTTCTTT
TRBD2	TRBV18	TRBJ2-1	-	CASSPSSGLSSYNEQFF	TGTGCCAGCTCACCATCTAGCGGGCTTAGCTCCTACAATGAGCAGTTCTTC
-	TRBV6-1	TRBJ1-1	-	CASSDGGPNTEAFF	TGTGCCAGCAGTGACGGGGGCCCCAACACTGAAGCTTTCTTT
-	TRBV19	TRBJ2-1	once	CASSPLWDTGSNEQFF	TGTGCCAGTAGCCCTCTTTGGGATACAGGTTCCAATGAGCAGTTCTTC
-	TRBV2	TRBJ1-3	-	CASSVGHLTGNTIYF	TGTGCCAGCAGCGTGGGACACTTAACTGGAAACACCATATATTTT
TRBD1	TRBV25-1	TRBJ1-5	-	CASGDLGTGDHQPQHF	TGTGCCAGCGGAGACCTGGGAACAGGGGATCATCAGCCCCAGCATTTT
-	TRBV21-1	TRBJ1-4	-	CASSKEGAANEKLFF	TGTGCCAGCAGCAAAGAGGGAGCGGCTAATGAAAAACTGTTTTTT
-	TRBV19	TRBJ2-1	-	CASSIVLQAGPQFF	TGTGCCAGTAGTATTGTTCTTCAGGCGGGACCGCAGTTCTTC
TRBD1	TRBV5-1	TRBJ1-4	-	CASSWTGANPSGGEKLFF	TGCGCCAGCAGCTGGACAGGGGCCAACCCTTCGGGGGGGGAAAAACTGTTTTTT
-	TRBV24-1	TRBJ2-7	-	CATSDLIGKTYEQYF	TGTGCCACCAGTGATTTGATAGGGAAGACCTACGAGCAGTACTTC
-	TRBV6-5	TRBJ1-1	-	CASSRRENTEAFF	TGTGCCAGCAGTCGCAGGGAGAACACTGAAGCTTTCTTT
TRBD2	TRBV3-1/TRBV3-2	TRBJ2-7	-	CASSLGTSGTSSYEQYF	TGTGCCAGCAGCCTCGGGACTAGCGGGACCTCCTCCTACGAGCAGTACTTC
-	TRBV24-1	TRBJ2-1	-	CATTNEQFF	TGTGCCACCACCAATGAGCAGTTCTTC
-	TRBV10-2	TRBJ2-7	-	CASLPGGYEQYF	TGCGCCAGTCTCCCCGGCGGCTACGAGCAGTACTTC
-	TRBV10-3	TRBJ2-1	-	CATGQGSLKGEQFF	TGTGCCACCGGCCAGGGGAGTCTGAAGGGTGAGCAGTTCTTC
TRBD2	TRBV25-1	TRBJ2-5	-	CASSGRGQETQYF	TGTGCCAGCAGTGGGCGGGGGCAAGAGACCCAGTACTTC
-	TRBV6-1	TRBJ2-2	few	CASSEYPDTGELFF	TGTGCCAGCAGTGAATACCCTGACACCGGGGAGCTGTTTTTT
-	TRBV6-5	TRBJ1-2	-	CASSYSRPGENYGYTF	TGTGCCAGCAGTTACTCGAGGCCAGGGGAAAACTATGGCTACACCTTC